The next 17 T cell receptor beta chains were all read from a single sample in a study of blood T cell repertoires in COVID-19. Produced via immunoSEQ multiplex PCR; TCRdb's table is partial and in-frame only. The sample holds tens of thousands of clones; over 70% are singletons and the top ten take roughly 10%. The sample taken for sequencing was peripheral blood. Receptors were obtained from a man in his thirties or forties with COVID-19, enrolled during active disease.

The gene calls are TRBV5-6 and TRBJ2-7; D might be TRBD2 (5 bases). Trimming stripped 4 bases from V and 1 base from J, with 12 bases between. The CDR3 totals 14 residues. Germline lookup yields CDR1 SGHDT and CDR2 YYEEEE. CDR3 sequence (DNA): TGTGCCAGCAGCACGGGATCGGGTTCCTACGAGCAGTACTTC. Translation gives CASSTGSGSYEQYF.

This chain uses TRBV28 with TRBJ1-1; 11 bases line up with TRBD1. Germline V gene data show CDR1 as MDHEN and CDR2 as SYDVKM. V was pared by 7 bases and J by 9 bases, with 13 bases of the junction left unmatched. The CDR3 loop spans 15 amino acids. Here the CDR3 DNA reads TGTGCCAGCACCCCCCCCCGGACAGGGGGCTTCCAAGCTTTCTTT. It is translated as CASTPPRTGGFQAFF.

J is TRBJ2-7 and V is TRBV4-1; D remains unclear. CDR1 and CDR2 from the germline V gene are MGHRA and YSYEKL. This CDR3 region has 14 residues. Trimming pared 0 bases from V and 2 bases from J, leaving 8 bases between. CDR3: CASSQDAVTYEQYF. CDR3 sequence (DNA): TGCGCCAGCAGCCAAGATGCGGTTACCTACGAGCAGTACTTC.

The chain combines TRBV4-3 with TRBJ2-6; no reliable D call. The CDR3 covers 15 residues. Per germline, CDR1 LGHNA and CDR2 YSLEER. The ends were cut back, 3 bases at V and 0 bases at J, with 6 bases in the middle. The CDR3: CASSHRSSGANVLTF. Here the CDR3 DNA reads TGCGCCAGCAGCCACAGAAGCTCTGGGGCCAACGTCCTGACTTTC.

V gene TRBV7-9 combines with J gene TRBJ2-3; D remains unclear. The CDR3 is 12 residues long. Germline loops: CDR1 SEHNR, CDR2 FQNEAQ (reference sequence). With 5 bases removed from V and 5 bases from J, the gap between germline ends came to 8 bases. The CDR3 DNA sequence: TGTGCCAGCAGCCCCTATGGAGATACGCAGTATTTT. Residues: CASSPYGDTQYF. Using reference TRBV7-9 and TRBJ2-3 for the parts outside the CDR3, the full variable domain is DTGVSQNPRHKITKRGQNVTFRCDPISEHNRLYWYRQTLGQGPEFLTYFQNEAQLEKSRLLSDRFSAERPKGSFSTLEIQRTEQGDSAMYLCASSPYGDTQYFGPGTRLTVL.

This rearrangement joins TRBV27 to TRBJ1-2; 7 bases match TRBD1. This CDR3 is 14 amino acids long. Trimming took 4 bases from V and 8 from J; bases not matched to a gene: 10. CDR1 and CDR2 from the germline V gene are MNHEY and SMNVEV (reference sequence). The chain's CDR3 is CASSSETGRFGYTF. CDR3 nucleotides: TGTGCCAGCAGTTCGGAGACAGGGCGATTCGGCTACACCTTC.

This clone occurred once. This rearrangement joins TRBV6-5 to TRBJ2-7; 11 bases align to TRBD2. The V gene end was trimmed by 0 bases and the J gene end by 3 bases; junction bases not matched to a gene: 4. Per the germline V gene, CDR1 is MNHEY and CDR2 is SVGAGI. The CDR3 has 16 residues. The CDR3: CASSYSTSGRGYEQYF. The CDR3 DNA is TGTGCCAGCAGTTACTCTACTAGCGGGAGAGGCTACGAGCAGTACTTC.

The chain links TRBV10-2 to TRBJ2-5; D may be TRBD2 (6 bases). CDR1 WSHSY and CDR2 SAAADI come from the germline V gene. CDR3 length equals 18 residues. V lost 0 bases, J lost 2 bases, and 19 bases lay in between. CDR3 sequence reads: CASSESVFAGGGQETQYF. CDR3 nucleotides: TGCGCCAGCAGTGAGTCTGTGTTTGCAGGAGGAGGGCAAGAGACCCAGTACTTC.

The chain links TRBV19 to TRBJ2-1, with TRBD2 matching over 9 bases. Germline lookup yields CDR1 LNHDA and CDR2 SQIVND (reference sequence). CDR3 length equals 15 residues. Trimming cost V 3 bases and J 6 bases; bases outside gene matches: 6. The CDR3 bases are TGTGCCAGTAGTATCTATAGCGGGAGACCCAATGAGCAGTTCTTC. Translation gives CASSIYSGRPNEQFF.

The chain links TRBV28 to TRBJ2-1; 7 bases agree with TRBD1. CDR1 MDHEN and CDR2 SYDVKM come from the germline V gene. Germline trimming cut 3 bases from V and 8 bases from J; bases unmatched to any gene: 7. The CDR3 totals 14 residues. The CDR3 nucleotides read TGTGCCAGCAGTTTGATCAAGGGGGCGGATGAGCAGTTCTTC. This translates into CASSLIKGADEQFF.

This clone has just one count. This chain uses TRBV24-1 with TRBJ1-5; a possible D gene is TRBD1 (6 bases). Germline values: CDR1 KGHDR, CDR2 SFDVKD. Trimming took off 9 bases at V and 6 bases at J, with 14 bases between the two ends. The CDR3 is 13 amino acids. CDR3 sequence reads: CATVPGASQPQHF. The CDR3 DNA reads TGTGCCACCGTACCAGGGGCCAGTCAGCCCCAGCATTTT.

This chain uses TRBV7-9 with TRBJ2-5, with D perhaps matching TRBD1 (5 bases). V was cut by 0 bases and J by 3 bases, with 5 bases left in between. The CDR3 is 13 amino acids. Germline CDR1 and CDR2: SEHNR and FQNEAQ (reference sequence). As DNA, the CDR3 is TGTGCCAGCAGCTTAGCCAGGGAAGAGACCCAGTACTTC. It encodes CASSLAREETQYF.

The chain is built from TRBV28 and TRBJ2-2, with TRBD2 as a possible D gene (6 bases). This CDR3 has 17 residues. V was trimmed by 5 bases and J by 6 bases, leaving 22 bases between them. The germline V gene encodes CDR1 MDHEN and CDR2 SYDVKM. This CDR3 reads CASSRDSTLTDPGELFF. The CDR3 DNA reads TGTGCCAGCAGTCGGGACTCCACTTTAACCGACCCCGGGGAGCTGTTTTTT.

This chain links TRBV18 with TRBJ2-7; TRBD1 matches at 9 bases. The CDR3 runs 13 residues. The germline V gene has CDR1 KGHSH and CDR2 LQKENI. Trimming took 2 bases from V and 5 from J; bases not matched to a gene: 1. The CDR3 DNA reads as TGTGCCAGCTCACCAAGGGACAGGGACGAGCAGTACTTC. Protein: CASSPRDRDEQYF.

This clone came up a few times. The chain has TRBV4-1 and TRBJ1-2; 11 bases are shared with TRBD1. This CDR3 has 17 amino acids. Trimming removed 2 bases from V and 6 bases from J; junction bases left unmatched: 11. CDR1 is MGHRA, CDR2 YSYEKL, per germline. As DNA, the CDR3 is TGCGCCAGCAGCCAAACGCGAATCCTGGACAGGGGGCATGGCTACACCTTC. This sequence encodes CASSQTRILDRGHGYTF.

This chain uses TRBV6-5 with TRBJ2-5; no clear D. Germline V gene data show CDR1 as MNHEY and CDR2 as SVGAGI. Trimming took 6 bases from V and 3 from J, leaving 8 bases between them. This CDR3 contains 12 residues. In DNA, the CDR3 is TGTGCCAGCAGCTCCATAGAAGAGACCCAGTACTTC. Its protein is CASSSIEETQYF.

The V and J genes are TRBV3-1 (or the pseudogene TRBV3-2) and TRBJ2-5; a weak D match, TRBD1 (6 bases). CDR3 length: 12 residues. With 4 bases removed from V and 5 bases from J, the gap between germline ends came to 8 bases. Germline V gene data show CDR1 as LGHDT and CDR2 as YNNKEL (reference sequence). The CDR3 spells CASSPGVETQYF. The CDR3 coding sequence is TGTGCCAGCAGCCCAGGGGTGGAGACCCAGTACTTC.